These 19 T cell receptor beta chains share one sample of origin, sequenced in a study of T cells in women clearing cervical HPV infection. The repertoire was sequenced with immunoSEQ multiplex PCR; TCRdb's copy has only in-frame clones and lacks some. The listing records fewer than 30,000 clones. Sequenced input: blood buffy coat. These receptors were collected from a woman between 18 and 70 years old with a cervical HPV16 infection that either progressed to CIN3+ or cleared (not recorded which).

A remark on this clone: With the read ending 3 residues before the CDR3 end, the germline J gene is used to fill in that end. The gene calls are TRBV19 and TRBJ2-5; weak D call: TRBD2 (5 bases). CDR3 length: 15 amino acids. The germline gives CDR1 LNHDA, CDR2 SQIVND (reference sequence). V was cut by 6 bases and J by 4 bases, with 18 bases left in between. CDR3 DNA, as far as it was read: TGTGCCAGTAGCCCCATCATCGGACTCGGAGAGACC. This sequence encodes CASSPIIGLGET. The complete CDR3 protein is CASSPIIGLGETQYF.

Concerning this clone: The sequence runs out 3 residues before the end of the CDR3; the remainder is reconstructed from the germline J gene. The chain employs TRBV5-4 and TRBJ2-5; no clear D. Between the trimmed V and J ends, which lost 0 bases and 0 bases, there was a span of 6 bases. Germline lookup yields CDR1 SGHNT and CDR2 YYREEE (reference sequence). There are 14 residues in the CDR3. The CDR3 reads CASSLDPDQETQYF. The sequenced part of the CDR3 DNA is TGTGCCAGCAGCTTGGACCCAGACCAAGAGACC.

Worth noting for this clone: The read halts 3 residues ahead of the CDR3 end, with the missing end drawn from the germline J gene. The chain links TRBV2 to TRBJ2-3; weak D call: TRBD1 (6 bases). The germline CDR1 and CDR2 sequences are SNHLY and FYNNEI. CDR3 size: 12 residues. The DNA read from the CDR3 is TGTGCCAGCAGCCCGGACAGCCAGCCG. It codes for CASSPDSQP. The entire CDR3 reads CASSPDSQPQYF.

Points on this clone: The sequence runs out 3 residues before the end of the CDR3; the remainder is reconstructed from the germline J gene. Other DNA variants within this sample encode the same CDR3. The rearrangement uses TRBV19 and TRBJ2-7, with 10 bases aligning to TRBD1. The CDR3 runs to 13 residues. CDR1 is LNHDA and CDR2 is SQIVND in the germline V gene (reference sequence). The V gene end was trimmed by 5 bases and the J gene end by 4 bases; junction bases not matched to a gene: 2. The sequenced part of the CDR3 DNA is TGTGCCAGTAGTTCGGGACAGGGGTACGAG. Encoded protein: CASSSGQGYE. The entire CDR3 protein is CASSSGQGYEQYF.

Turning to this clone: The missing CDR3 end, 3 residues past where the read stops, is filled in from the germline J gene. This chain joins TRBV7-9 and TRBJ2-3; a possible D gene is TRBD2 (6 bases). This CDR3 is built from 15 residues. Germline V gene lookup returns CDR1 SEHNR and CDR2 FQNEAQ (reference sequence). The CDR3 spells CASSPPMRWGEAQYF. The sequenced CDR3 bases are TGTGCCAGCAGCCCTCCTATGAGGTGGGGGGAGGCG.

The CDR3 loop reads CASSIYGGNREKLFF. Incomplete CDR3 DNA: TGTGCCAGTAGTATTTATGGGGGGAATAGAGAAAAA. The chain combines TRBV19 with TRBJ1-4, with D maybe TRBD1 (5 bases). The read terminates 3 residues ahead of where the CDR3 ends, so the germline J gene completes it. The germline V and J ends were trimmed by 3 bases and 8 bases, with 16 bases remaining between them. The length of the CDR3 is 15 residues. The germline V gene has CDR1 LNHDA and CDR2 SQIVND (reference sequence).

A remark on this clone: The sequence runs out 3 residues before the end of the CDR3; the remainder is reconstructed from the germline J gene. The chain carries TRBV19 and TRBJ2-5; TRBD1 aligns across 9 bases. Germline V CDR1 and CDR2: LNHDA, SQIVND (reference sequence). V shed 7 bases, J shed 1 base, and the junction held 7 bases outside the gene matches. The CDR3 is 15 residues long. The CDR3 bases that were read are TGTGCCAGTACCCTGGGGACAGGGCTCCAAGAGACC. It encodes CASTLGTGLQET. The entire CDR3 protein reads CASTLGTGLQETQYF.

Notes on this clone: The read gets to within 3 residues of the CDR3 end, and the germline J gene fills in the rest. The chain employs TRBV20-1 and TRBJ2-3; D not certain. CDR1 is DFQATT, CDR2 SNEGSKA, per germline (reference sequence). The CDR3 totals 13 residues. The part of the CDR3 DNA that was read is TGCAGTGCTATACTCCACAGTCAAGAGACG. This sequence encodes CSAILHSQET. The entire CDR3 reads CSAILHSQETQYF.

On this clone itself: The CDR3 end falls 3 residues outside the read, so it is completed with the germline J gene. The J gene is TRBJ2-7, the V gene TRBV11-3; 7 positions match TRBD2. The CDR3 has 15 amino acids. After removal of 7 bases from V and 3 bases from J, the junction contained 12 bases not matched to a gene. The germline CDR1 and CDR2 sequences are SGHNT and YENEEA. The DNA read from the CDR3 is TGTGCCAGCAAAGGGGATGCAGCGGGATTCTACGAG. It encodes CASKGDAAGFYE. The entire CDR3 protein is CASKGDAAGFYEQYF.

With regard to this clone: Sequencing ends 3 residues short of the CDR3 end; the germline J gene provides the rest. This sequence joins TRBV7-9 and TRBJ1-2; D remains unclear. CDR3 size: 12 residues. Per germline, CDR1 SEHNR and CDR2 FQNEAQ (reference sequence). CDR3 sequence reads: CASSLDIYDYTF. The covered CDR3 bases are TGTGCCAGCAGCTTAGACATTTACGAC.

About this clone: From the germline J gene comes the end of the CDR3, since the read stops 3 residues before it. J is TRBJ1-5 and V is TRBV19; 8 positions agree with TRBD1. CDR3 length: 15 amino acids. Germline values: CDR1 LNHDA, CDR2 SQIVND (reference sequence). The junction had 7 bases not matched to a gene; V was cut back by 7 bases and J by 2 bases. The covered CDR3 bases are TGTGCCAGTATTGACAGGGGTTGGCGCAATCAGCCC. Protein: CASIDRGWRNQP. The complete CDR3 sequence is CASIDRGWRNQPQHF.

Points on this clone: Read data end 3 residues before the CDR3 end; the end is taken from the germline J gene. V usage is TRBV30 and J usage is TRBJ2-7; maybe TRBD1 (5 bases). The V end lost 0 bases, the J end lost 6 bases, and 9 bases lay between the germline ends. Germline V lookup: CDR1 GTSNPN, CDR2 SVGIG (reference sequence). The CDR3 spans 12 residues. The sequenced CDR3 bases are TGTGCCTGGAGTGTAGAGCAGGGCGAG. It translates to CAWSVEQGE. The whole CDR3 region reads CAWSVEQGEQYF.

The CDR3 protein is CSGRDRGLDGYTF. The sequenced CDR3 bases are TGCAGCGGTCGGGACAGGGGTTTGGATGGC. This chain uses TRBV29-1 with TRBJ1-2, with 10 positions matching TRBD1. The missing CDR3 end, 3 residues past where the read stops, is filled in from the germline J gene. Germline V lookup: CDR1 SQVTM, CDR2 ANQGSEA. V shed 7 bases, J shed 6 bases, and the junction held 8 bases outside the gene matches. The CDR3 is made up of 13 amino acids.

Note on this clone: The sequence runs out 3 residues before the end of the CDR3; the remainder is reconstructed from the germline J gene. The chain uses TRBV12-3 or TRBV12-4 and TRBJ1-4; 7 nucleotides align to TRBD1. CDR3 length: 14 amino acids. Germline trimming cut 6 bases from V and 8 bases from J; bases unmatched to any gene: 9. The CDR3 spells CASRKTGSREKLFF. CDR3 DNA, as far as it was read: TGTGCCAGCAGAAAGACAGGGTCGAGGGAAAAA.

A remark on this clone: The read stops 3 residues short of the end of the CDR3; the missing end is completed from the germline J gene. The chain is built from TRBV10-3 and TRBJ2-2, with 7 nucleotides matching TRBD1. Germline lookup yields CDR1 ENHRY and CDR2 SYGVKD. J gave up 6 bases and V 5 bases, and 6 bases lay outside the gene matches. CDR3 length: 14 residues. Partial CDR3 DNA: TGTGCCATCAGTCAGGGGGTTGTTTCCGGGGAG. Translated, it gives CAISQGVVSGE. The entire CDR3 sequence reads CAISQGVVSGELFF.

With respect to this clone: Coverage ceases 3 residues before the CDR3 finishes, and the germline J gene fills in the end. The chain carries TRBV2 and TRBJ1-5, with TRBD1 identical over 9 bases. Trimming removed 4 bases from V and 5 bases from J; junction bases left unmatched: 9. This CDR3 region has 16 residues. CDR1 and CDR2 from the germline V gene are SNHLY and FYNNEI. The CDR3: CASSARTGGLDQPQHF. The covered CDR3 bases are TGTGCCAGCAGTGCAAGAACAGGGGGCCTGGATCAGCCC.

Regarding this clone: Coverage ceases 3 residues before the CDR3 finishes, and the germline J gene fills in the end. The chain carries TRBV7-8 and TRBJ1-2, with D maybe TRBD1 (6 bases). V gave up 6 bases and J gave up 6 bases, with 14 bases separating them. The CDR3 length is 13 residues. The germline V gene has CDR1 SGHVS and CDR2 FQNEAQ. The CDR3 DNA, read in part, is TGTGCCAGCAGACCTACAGGGACCAATGGC. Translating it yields CASRPTGTNG. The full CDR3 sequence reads CASRPTGTNGYTF.

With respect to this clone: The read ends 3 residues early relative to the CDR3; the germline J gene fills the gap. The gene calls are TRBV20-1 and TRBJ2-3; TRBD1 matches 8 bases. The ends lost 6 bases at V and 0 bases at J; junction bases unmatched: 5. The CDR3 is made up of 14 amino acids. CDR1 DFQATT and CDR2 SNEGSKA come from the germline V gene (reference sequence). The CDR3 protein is CSAGTGQSTDTQYF. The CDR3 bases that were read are TGCAGTGCAGGGACAGGACAGAGCACAGATACG.

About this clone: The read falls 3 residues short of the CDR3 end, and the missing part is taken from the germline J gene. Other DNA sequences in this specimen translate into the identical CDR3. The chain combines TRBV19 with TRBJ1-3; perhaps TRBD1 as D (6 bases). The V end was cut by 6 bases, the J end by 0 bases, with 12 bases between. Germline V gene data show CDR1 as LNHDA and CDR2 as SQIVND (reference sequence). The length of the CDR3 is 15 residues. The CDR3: CASREQGNSGNTIYF. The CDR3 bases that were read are TGTGCCAGTAGAGAACAGGGCAACTCTGGAAACACC.